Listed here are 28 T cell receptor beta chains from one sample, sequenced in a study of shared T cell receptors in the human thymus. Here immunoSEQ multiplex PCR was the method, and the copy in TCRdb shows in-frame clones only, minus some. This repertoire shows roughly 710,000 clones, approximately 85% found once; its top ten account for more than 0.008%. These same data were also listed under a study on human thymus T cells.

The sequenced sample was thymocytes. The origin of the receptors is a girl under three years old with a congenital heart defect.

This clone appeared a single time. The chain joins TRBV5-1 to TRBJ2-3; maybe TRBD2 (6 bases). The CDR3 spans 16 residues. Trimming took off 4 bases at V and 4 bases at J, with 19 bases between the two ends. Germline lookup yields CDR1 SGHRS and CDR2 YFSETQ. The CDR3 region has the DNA TGCGCCAGCAGCGCCGGTACTAGCTGGGGAGCAGATACGCAGTATTTT. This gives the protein CASSAGTSWGADTQYF.

This chain's CDR3 is CASSYGQGVVYGYTF. In DNA, the CDR3 is TGTGCCAGCAGTTACGGACAGGGGGTAGTCTATGGCTACACCTTC. The genes are TRBV6-6 and TRBJ1-2; 10 bases fit TRBD1. The germline CDR1 and CDR2 sequences are MNHNY and SVGAGI (reference sequence). Trimming took 2 bases from V and 4 from J; bases not matched to a gene: 4. The CDR3 runs 15 residues.

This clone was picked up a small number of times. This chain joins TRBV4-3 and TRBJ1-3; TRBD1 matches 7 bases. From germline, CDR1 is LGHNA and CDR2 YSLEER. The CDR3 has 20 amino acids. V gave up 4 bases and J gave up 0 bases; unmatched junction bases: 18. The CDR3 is CASSRSLWDSSFLSGNTIYF. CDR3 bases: TGCGCCAGCAGCCGATCACTTTGGGACAGTTCCTTCCTCTCTGGAAACACCATATATTTT.

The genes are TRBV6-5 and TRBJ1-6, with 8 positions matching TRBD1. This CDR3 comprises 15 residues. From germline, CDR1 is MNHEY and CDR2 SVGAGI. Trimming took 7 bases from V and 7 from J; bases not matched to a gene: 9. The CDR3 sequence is CASTDRGQMNSPLHF. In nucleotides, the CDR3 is TGTGCCAGCACCGACAGGGGCCAGATGAATTCACCCCTCCACTTT.

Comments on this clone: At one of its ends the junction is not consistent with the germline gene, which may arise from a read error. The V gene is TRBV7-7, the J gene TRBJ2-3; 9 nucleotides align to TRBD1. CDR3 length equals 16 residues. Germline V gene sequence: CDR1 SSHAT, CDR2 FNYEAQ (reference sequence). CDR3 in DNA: TGTGCTAGCAGCCAGGTAGCGGACAGGGGATTAGATACGCAGTATTTT. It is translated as CASSQVADRGLDTQYF.

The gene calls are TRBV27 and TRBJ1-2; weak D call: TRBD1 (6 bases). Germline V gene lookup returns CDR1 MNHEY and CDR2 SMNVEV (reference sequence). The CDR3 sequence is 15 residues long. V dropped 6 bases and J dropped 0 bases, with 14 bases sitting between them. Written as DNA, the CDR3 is TGTGCCAGCAGAGAGGGACACCAAACTAACTATGGCTACACCTTC. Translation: CASREGHQTNYGYTF.

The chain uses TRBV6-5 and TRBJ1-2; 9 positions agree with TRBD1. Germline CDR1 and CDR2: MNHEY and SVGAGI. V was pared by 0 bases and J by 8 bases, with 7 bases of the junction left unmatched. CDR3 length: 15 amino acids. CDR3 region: CASSYSRGQGGGYTF. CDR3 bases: TGTGCCAGCAGTTACTCGAGGGGACAGGGAGGCGGCTACACCTTC.

The CDR3 sequence is CASSYCTTGNYNEQFF. The CDR3 nucleotides read TGTGCCAGCAGTTACTGTACGACAGGGAACTACAATGAGCAGTTCTTC. The chain employs TRBV6-5 and TRBJ2-1; 7 nucleotides agree with TRBD1. The CDR3 runs 16 residues. The V segment lost 1 base and the J segment 3 bases; nucleotides outside the gene matches: 6. CDR1 MNHEY and CDR2 SVGAGI come from the germline V gene.

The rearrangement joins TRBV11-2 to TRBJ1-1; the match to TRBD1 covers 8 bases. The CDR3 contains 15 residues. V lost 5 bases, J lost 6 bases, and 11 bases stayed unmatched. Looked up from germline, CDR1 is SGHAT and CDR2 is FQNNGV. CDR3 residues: CASSALQGGVAEAFF. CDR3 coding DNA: TGTGCCAGCAGCGCACTACAGGGGGGCGTAGCTGAAGCTTTCTTT.

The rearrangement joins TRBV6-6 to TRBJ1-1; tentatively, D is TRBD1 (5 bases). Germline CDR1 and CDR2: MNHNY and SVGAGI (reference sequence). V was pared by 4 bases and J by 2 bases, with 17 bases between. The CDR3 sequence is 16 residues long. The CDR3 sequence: CASSSTNNRPNTEAFF. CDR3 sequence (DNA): TGTGCCAGCAGTTCTACCAACAACAGGCCCAACACTGAAGCTTTCTTT.

The CDR3 DNA reads as TGTGCCAGCAGCTTATTTCGGGGCCACCCCGGGGAGGACACTGAAGCTTTCTTT. It encodes CASSLFRGHPGEDTEAFF. V is TRBV7-4 and J is TRBJ1-1, with D perhaps TRBD1 (5 bases). Germline CDR1 and CDR2: SGHVT and SQSDAQ. The CDR3 consists of 18 residues. The V end lost 2 bases, the J end lost 3 bases, and 22 bases lay between the germline ends. Looking up the rest from reference TRBV7-4 and TRBJ1-1 gives the full variable domain: GAGVSQSPRYKVAKRGRDVALRCDSISGHVTLYWYRQTLGQGSEVLTYSQSDAQRDKSGRPSGRFSAERPERSVSTLKIQRTEQGDSAVYLCASSLFRGHPGEDTEAFFGQGTRLTVV.

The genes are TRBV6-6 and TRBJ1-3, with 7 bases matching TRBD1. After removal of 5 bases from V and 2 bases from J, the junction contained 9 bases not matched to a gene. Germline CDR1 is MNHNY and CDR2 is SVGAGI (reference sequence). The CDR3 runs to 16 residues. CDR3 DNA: TGTGCCAGCAGTAGGTTGGGGACAGACGCTGGAAACACCATATATTTT. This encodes CASSRLGTDAGNTIYF.

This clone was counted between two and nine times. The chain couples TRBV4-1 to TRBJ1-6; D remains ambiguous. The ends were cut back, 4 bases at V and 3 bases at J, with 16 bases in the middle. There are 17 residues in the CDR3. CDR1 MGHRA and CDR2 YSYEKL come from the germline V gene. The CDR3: CASSPPVRAGYNSPLHF. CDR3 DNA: TGCGCCAGCAGCCCTCCCGTTCGGGCGGGCTATAATTCACCCCTCCACTTT.

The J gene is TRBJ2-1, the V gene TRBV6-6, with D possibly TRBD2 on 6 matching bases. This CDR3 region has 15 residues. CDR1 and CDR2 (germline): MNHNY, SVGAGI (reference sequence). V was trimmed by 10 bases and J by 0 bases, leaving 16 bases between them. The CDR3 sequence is CATIRGGVSYNEQFF. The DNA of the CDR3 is TGTGCCACCATAAGGGGCGGGGTCTCCTACAATGAGCAGTTCTTC.

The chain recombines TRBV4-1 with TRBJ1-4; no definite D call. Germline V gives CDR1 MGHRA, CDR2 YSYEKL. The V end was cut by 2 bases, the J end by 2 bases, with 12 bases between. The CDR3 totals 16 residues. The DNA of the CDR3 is TGCGCCAGCAGCCAATCGCGTCGGAGGACTAATGAAAAACTGTTTTTT. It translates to CASSQSRRRTNEKLFF.

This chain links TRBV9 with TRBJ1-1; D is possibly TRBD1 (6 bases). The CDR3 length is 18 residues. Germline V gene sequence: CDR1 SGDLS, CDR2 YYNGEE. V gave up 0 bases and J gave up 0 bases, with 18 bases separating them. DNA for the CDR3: TGTGCCAGCAGCGTAGTAGTAGGAAGCGGACAGCTGAACACTGAAGCTTTCTTT. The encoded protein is CASSVVVGSGQLNTEAFF.

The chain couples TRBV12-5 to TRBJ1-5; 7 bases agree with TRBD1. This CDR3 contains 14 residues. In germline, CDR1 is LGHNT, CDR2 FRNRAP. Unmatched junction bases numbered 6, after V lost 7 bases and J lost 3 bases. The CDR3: CASARTGANQPQHF. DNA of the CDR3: TGTGCTAGTGCCCGAACAGGGGCCAATCAGCCCCAGCATTTT.

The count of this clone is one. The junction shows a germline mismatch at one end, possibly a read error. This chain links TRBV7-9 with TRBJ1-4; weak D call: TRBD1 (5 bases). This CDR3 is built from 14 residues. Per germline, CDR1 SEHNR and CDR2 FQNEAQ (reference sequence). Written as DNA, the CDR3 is TGTGCCAGCAGCCACGTAGGGACTAATGAAAACCTGTTTTTT. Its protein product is CASSHVGTNENLFF.

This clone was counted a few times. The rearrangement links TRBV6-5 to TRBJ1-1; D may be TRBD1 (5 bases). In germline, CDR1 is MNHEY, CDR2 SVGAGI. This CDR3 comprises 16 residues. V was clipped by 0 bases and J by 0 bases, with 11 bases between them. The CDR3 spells CASSYSAGIMNTEAFF. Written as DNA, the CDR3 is TGTGCCAGCAGTTACTCGGCAGGGATCATGAACACTGAAGCTTTCTTT.

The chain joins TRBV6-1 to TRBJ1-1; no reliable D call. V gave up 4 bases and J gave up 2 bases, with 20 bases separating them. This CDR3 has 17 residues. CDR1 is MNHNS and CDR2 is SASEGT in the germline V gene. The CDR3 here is CASSGDINSTANTEAFF. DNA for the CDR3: TGTGCCAGCAGTGGAGACATCAATTCTACAGCTAACACTGAAGCTTTCTTT.

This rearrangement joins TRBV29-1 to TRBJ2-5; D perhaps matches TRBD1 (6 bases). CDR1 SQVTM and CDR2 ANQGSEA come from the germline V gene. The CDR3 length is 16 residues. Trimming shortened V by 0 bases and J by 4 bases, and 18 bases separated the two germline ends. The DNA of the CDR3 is TGCAGCGTTGAAGACCAGGGCACAGGGTTTGGAGAGACCCAGTACTTC. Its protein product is CSVEDQGTGFGETQYF.

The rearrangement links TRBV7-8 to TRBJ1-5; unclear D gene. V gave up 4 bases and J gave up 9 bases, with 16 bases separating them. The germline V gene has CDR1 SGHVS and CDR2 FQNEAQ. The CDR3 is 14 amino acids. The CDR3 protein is CASSSSQMRTPQHF. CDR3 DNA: TGTGCCAGCAGCTCTAGCCAGATGAGGACGCCCCAGCATTTT.

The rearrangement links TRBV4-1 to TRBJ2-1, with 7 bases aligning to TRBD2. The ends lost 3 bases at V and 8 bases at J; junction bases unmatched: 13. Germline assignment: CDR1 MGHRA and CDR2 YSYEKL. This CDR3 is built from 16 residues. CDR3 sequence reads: CASSQLAVVGMDEQFF. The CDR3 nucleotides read TGCGCCAGCAGCCAGCTAGCGGTGGTTGGGATGGATGAGCAGTTCTTC.

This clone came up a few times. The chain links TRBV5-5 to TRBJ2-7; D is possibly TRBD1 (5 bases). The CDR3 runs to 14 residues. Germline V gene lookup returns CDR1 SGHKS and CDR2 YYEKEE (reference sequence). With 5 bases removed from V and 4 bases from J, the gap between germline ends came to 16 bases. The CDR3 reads CASRTPGLRYEQYF. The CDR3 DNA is TGTGCCAGCAGGACCCCAGGGCTTAGGTACGAGCAGTACTTC.

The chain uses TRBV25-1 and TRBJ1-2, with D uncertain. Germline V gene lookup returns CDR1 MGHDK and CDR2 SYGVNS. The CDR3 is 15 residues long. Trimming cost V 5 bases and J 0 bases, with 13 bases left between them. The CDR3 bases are TGTGCCAGCAGTCCCCCGGGAATCCCTAACTATGGCTACACCTTC. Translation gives CASSPPGIPNYGYTF.

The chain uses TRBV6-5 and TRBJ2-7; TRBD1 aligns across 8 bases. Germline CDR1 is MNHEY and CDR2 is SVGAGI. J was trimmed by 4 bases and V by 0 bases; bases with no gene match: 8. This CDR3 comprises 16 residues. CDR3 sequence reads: CASSYSKGTGRYEQYF. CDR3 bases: TGTGCCAGCAGTTACTCCAAAGGGACAGGCAGATACGAGCAGTACTTC.

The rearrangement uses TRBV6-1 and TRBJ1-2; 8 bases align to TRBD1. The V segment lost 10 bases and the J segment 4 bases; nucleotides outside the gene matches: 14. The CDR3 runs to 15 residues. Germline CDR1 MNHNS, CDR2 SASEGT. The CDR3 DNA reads TGTGCCATCTGGACAGGGAAAAGGGACCCCTATGGCTACACCTTC. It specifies CAIWTGKRDPYGYTF.

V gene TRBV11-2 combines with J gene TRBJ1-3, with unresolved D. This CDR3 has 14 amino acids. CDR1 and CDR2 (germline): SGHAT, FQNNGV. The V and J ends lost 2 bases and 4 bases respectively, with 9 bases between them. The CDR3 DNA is TGTGCCAGCAGCTTACGTCGTGAGGGAAACACCATATATTTT. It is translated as CASSLRREGNTIYF.